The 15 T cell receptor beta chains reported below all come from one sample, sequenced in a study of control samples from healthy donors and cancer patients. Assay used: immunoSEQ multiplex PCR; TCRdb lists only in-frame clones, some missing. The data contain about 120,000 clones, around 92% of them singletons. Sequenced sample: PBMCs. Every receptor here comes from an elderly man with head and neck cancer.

In DNA, the CDR3 is TGTGCCAGCAGCCCAACCCGACAGGGCCATAATCAGCCCCAGCATTTT. It is translated as CASSPTRQGHNQPQHF. This rearrangement joins TRBV27 to TRBJ1-5, with TRBD1 matching over 7 bases. The CDR3 is made up of 16 amino acids. Per the germline V gene, CDR1 is MNHEY and CDR2 is SMNVEV (reference sequence). Trimming cost V 6 bases and J 4 bases; bases outside gene matches: 12.

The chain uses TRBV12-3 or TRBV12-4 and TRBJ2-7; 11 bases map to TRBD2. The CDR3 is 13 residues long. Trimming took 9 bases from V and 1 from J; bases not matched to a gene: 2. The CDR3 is CASRTSGSYEQYF. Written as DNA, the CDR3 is TGTGCCAGTAGGACTAGCGGGTCCTACGAGCAGTACTTC.

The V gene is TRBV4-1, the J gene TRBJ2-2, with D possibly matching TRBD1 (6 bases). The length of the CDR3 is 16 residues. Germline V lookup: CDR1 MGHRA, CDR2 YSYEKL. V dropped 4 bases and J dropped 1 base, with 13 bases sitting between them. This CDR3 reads CASSPAMTGNTGELFF. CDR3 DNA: TGCGCCAGCAGCCCCGCTATGACAGGGAACACCGGGGAGCTGTTTTTT.

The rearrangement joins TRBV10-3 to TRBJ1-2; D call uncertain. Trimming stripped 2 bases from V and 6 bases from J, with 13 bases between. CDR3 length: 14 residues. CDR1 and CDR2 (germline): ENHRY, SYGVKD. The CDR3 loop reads CAISEDAVGNGYTF. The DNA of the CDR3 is TGTGCCATCAGTGAGGATGCTGTAGGGAATGGCTACACCTTC.

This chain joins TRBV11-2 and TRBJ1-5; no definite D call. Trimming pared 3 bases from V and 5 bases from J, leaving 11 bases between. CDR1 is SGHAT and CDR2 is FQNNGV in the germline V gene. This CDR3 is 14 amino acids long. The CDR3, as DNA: TGTGCCAGCAGCTTTGTAGGGATCGATCAGCCCCAGCATTTT. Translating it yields CASSFVGIDQPQHF.

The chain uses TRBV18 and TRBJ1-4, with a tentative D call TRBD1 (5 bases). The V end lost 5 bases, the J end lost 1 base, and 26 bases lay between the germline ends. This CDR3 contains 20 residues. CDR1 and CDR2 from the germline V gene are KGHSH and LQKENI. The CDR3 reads CASSWAGPYDPTGTNEKLFF. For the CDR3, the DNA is TGTGCCAGCTCATGGGCGGGGCCCTATGACCCCACTGGAACTAATGAAAAACTGTTTTTT.

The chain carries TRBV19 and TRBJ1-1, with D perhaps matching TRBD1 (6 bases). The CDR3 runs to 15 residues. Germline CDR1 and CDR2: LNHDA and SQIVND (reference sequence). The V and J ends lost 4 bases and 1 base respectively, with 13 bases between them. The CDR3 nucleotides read TGTGCCAGTAGTACACTGGGGGCCTCGAACACTGAAGCTTTCTTT. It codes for CASSTLGASNTEAFF.

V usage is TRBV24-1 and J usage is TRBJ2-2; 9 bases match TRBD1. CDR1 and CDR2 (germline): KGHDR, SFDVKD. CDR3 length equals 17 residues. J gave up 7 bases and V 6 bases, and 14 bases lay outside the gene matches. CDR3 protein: CATSLGPGQGRHGELFF. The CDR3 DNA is TGTGCCACCAGTTTGGGACCGGGACAGGGAAGGCACGGGGAGCTGTTTTTT.

CDR3 nucleotides: TGCGCCAGCAGGTCCAGCGGGGGGGCGGAGACCCAGTACTTC. Translating gives CASRSSGGAETQYF. The V call is TRBV5-1, the J call TRBJ2-5; 10 nucleotides line up with TRBD2. The ends lost 5 bases at V and 5 bases at J; junction bases unmatched: 6. There are 14 residues in the CDR3. Looked up from germline, CDR1 is SGHRS and CDR2 is YFSETQ.

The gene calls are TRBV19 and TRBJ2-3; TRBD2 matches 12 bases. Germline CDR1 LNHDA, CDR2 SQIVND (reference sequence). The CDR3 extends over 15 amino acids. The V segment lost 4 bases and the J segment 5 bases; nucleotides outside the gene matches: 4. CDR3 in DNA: TGTGCCAGTAGTACCCTAGCGGGGGGGGGAGATACGCAGTATTTT. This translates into CASSTLAGGGDTQYF. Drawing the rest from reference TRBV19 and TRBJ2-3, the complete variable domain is DGGITQSPKYLFRKEGQNVTLSCEQNLNHDAMYWYRQDPGQGLRLIYYSQIVNDFQKGDIAEGYSVSREKKESFPLTVTSAQKNPTAFYLCASSTLAGGGDTQYFGPGTRLTVL.

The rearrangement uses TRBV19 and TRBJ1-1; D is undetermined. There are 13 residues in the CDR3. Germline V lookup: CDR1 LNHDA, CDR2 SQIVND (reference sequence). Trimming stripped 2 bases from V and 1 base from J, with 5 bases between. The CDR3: CASSIQANTEAFF. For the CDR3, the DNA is TGTGCCAGTAGTATACAGGCGAACACTGAAGCTTTCTTT.

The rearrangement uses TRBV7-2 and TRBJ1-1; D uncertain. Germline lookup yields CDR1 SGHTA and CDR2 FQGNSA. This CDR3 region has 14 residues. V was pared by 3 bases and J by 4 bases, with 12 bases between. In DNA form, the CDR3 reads TGTGCCAGCAGCTTTAGCTCCTTGATCACTGAAGCTTTCTTT. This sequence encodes CASSFSSLITEAFF.

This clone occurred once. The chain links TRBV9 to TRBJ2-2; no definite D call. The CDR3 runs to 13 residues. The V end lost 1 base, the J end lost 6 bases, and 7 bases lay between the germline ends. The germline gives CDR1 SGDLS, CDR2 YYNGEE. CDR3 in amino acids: CASSVYEAGELFF. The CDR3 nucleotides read TGTGCCAGCAGCGTATACGAGGCCGGGGAGCTGTTTTTT.

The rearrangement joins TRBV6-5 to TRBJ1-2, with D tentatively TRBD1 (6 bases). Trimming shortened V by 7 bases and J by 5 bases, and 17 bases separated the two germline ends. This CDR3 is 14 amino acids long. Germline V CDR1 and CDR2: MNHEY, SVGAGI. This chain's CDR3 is CASNPRTDSYGYTF. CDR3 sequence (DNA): TGTGCCAGCAACCCCAGGACAGATTCTTATGGCTACACCTTC.

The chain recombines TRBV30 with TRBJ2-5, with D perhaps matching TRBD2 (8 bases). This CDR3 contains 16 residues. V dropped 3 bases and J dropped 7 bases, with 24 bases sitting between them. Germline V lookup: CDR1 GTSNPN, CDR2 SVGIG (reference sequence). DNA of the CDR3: TGTGCCTGGAGCGATCAAGCGGGGGTCAGGGGGTGGACCCAGTACTTC. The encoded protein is CAWSDQAGVRGWTQYF.